The clone carrying this TCR beta chain was detected only once. This entry comes from a study of blood T cell repertoires in COVID-19. The protocol was immunoSEQ multiplex PCR, while the TCRdb copy is restricted to in-frame clones and leaves out a portion. The sample records around 320,000 clones, around nine tenths being singletons. Deletions cut 0 bases from V and 3 bases from J, with 12 bases between. The CDR3 is 15 amino acids. Germline V gene sequence: CDR1 MNHEY, CDR2 SVGAGI. The chain joins TRBV6-5 to TRBJ2-7, with D possibly being TRBD1 (5 bases). The source material was PBMCs or T cells enriched from blood (not recorded which). The sequence derives from a woman aged 25 to 39 who had been exposed to COVID-19. The chain's CDR3 is CASSYSGRAVYEQYF. The CDR3 DNA reads as TGTGCCAGCAGTTACTCCGGCAGGGCGGTCTACGAGCAGTACTTC.